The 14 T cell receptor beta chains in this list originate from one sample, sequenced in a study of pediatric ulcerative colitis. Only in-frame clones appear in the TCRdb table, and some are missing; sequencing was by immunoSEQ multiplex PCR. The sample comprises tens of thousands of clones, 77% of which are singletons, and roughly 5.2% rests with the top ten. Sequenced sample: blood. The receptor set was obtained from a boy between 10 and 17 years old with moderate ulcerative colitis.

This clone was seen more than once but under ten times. The CDR3 here is CASSPQGAGGYTF. DNA of the CDR3: TGTGCCAGCAGCCCACAGGGGGCCGGGGGCTACACCTTC. The chain carries TRBV7-6 and TRBJ1-2, with 9 bases identical to TRBD1. The germline gives CDR1 SGHVS, CDR2 FNYEAQ. The V gene end was trimmed by 5 bases and the J gene end by 8 bases; junction bases not matched to a gene: 6. This CDR3 comprises 13 residues. Full variable domain (rest looked up from reference TRBV7-6 and TRBJ1-2): GAGVSQSPRYKVTKRGQDVALRCDPISGHVSLYWYRQALGQGPEFLTYFNYEAQQDKSGLPNDRFSAERPEGSISTLTIQRTEQRDSAMYRCASSPQGAGGYTFGSGTRLTVV.

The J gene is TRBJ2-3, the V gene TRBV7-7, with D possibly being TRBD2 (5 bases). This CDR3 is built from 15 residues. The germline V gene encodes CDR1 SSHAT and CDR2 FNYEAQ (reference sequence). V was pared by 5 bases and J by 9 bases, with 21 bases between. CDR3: CASSPGSGRGGTQYF. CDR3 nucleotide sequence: TGTGCCAGCAGCCCGGGGAGTGGGAGAGGAGGCACGCAGTATTTT.

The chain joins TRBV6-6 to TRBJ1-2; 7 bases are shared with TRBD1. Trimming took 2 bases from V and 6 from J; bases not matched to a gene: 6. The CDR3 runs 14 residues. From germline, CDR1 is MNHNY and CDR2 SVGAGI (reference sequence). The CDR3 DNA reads TGTGCCAGCAGTTACACCAGGGGGACCAATGGCTACACCTTC. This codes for CASSYTRGTNGYTF.

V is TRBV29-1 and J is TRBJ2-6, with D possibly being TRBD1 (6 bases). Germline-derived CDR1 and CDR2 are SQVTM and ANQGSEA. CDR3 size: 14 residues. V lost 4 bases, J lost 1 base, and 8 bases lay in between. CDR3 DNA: TGCAGCGTTGGAGGGGGTTCTGGGGCCAACGTCCTGACTTTC. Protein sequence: CSVGGGSGANVLTF.

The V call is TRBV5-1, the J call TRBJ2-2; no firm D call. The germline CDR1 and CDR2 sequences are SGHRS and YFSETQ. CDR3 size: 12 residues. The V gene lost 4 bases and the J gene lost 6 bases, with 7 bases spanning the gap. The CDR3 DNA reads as TGCGCCAGCAGCCTTACGGCCGGGGAGCTGTTTTTT. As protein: CASSLTAGELFF.

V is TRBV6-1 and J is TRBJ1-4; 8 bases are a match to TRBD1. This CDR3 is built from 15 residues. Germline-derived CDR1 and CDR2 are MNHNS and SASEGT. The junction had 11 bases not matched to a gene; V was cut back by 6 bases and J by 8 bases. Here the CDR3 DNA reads TGTGCCAGCAGGAGGCAGGGGGCGTTTGAAGAAAAACTGTTTTTT. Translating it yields CASRRQGAFEEKLFF.

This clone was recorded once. CDR3 sequence reads: CASSPGGEQFF. Written as DNA, the CDR3 is TGTGCCAGCAGCCCAGGGGGTGAGCAGTTCTTC. V and J are TRBV9 and TRBJ2-1, with 7 positions matching TRBD1. The germline gives CDR1 SGDLS, CDR2 YYNGEE. V was clipped by 4 bases and J by 9 bases; unmatched bases: 1. The CDR3 has 11 residues.

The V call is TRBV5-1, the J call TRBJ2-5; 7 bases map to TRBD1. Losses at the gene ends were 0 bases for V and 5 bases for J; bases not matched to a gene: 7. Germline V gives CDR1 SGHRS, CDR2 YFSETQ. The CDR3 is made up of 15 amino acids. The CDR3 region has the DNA TGCGCCAGCAGCTTGGTAGGACAGGTGTGGGAGACCCAGTACTTC. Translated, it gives CASSLVGQVWETQYF.

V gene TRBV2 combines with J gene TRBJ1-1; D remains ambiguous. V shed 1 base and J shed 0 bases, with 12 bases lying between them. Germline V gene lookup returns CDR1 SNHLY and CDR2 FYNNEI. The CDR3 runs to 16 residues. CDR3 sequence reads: CASSEELVTMNTEAFF. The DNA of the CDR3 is TGTGCCAGCAGTGAAGAGTTGGTGACCATGAACACTGAAGCTTTCTTT. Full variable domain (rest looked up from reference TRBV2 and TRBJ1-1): EPEVTQTPSHQVTQMGQEVILRCVPISNHLYFYWYRQILGQKVEFLVSFYNNEISEKSEIFDDQFSVERPDGSNFTLKIRSTKLEDSAMYFCASSEELVTMNTEAFFGQGTRLTVV.

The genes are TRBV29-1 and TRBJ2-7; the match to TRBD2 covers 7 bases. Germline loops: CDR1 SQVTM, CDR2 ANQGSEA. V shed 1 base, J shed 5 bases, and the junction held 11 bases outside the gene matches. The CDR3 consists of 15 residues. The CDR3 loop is CSVEGRGGRADEQYF. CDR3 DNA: TGCAGCGTTGAAGGTCGGGGTGGGAGGGCCGACGAGCAGTACTTC.

In DNA, the CDR3 is TGCGCCAGCAGCTTGGGTGGTGGCCAGGGGACCTTCCAGTACTTC. Translated, it gives CASSLGGGQGTFQYF. The V and J genes are TRBV5-1 and TRBJ2-5; possibly TRBD1 for D (6 bases). Trimming shortened V by 0 bases and J by 10 bases, and 19 bases separated the two germline ends. CDR1 is SGHRS, CDR2 YFSETQ, per germline. The CDR3 covers 15 residues.

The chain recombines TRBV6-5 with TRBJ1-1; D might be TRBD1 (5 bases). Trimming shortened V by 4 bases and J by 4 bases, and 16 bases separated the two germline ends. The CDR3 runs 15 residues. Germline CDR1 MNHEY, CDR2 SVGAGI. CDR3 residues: CASSSPGLGSTEAFF. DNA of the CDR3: TGTGCCAGCAGTTCACCGGGGCTCGGCAGCACTGAAGCTTTCTTT.

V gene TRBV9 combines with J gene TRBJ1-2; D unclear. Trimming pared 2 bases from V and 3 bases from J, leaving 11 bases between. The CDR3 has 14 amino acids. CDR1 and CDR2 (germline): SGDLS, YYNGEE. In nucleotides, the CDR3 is TGTGCCAGCAGCGTTGGTTCGGAACACTATGGCTACACCTTC. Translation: CASSVGSEHYGYTF.

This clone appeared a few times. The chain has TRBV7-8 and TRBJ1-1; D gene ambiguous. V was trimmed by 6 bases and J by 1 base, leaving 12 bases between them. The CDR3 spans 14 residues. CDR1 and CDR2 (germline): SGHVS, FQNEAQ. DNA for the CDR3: TGTGCCAGCAGGGAAGGGATTCAGAACACTGAAGCTTTCTTT. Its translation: CASREGIQNTEAFF.